One and the same sample provided the 4 T cell receptor beta chains below, sequenced in a study of OX40 agonist ivuxolimab in advanced cancers. TCRdb's table, derived via immunoSEQ multiplex PCR, lists solely in-frame clones and lacks some. Of about 100,000 clones listed, around 85% are singletons. The sequences come from CD4+ or CD8+ T cells sorted from blood, collected in a trial of the OX40 agonist ivuxolimab. These receptors were taken from an adult with an advanced solid tumor such as melanoma, head and neck, liver or kidney cancer.

The chain recombines TRBV30 with TRBJ1-2; TRBD1 agrees at 9 bases. The CDR3 consists of 15 residues. The germline V gene encodes CDR1 GTSNPN and CDR2 SVGIG (reference sequence). The trim removed 0 bases at V and 4 bases at J, leaving 6 bases unmatched. The CDR3, as DNA: TGTGCCTGGAGTGTACCGACAGGGGGGGGCTATGGCTACACCTTC. This gives the protein CAWSVPTGGGYGYTF.

This clone was detected only once. The chain employs TRBV19 and TRBJ2-2; 12 positions match TRBD2. This CDR3 region has 17 residues. Germline trimming cut 4 bases from V and 6 bases from J; bases unmatched to any gene: 9. Germline CDR1 is LNHDA and CDR2 is SQIVND (reference sequence). The CDR3 is CASSTRLAGVSAGELFF. The CDR3 DNA sequence: TGTGCCAGTAGTACTAGACTAGCGGGAGTCTCCGCCGGGGAGCTGTTTTTT.

This chain links TRBV11-3 with TRBJ2-1; TRBD1 is a possible D gene (6 bases). Trimming pared 4 bases from V and 5 bases from J, leaving 9 bases between. The CDR3 loop spans 13 amino acids. In germline, CDR1 is SGHNT, CDR2 YENEEA. In DNA, the CDR3 is TGTGCCAGCAGCTACACAGGGAACAATGAGCAGTTCTTC. It translates to CASSYTGNNEQFF.

The chain joins TRBV9 to TRBJ2-7; 9 bases are shared with TRBD1. CDR3 length: 16 residues. With 4 bases clipped from V and 2 bases from J, the junction kept 10 bases outside the gene matches. Looked up from germline, CDR1 is SGDLS and CDR2 is YYNGEE. The CDR3 sequence is CASSRTTGGPPYEQYF. The CDR3 DNA follows: TGTGCCAGCAGCAGGACTACAGGGGGCCCCCCCTACGAGCAGTACTTC. The variable domain in full, completed from reference TRBV9 and TRBJ2-7, reads DSGVTQTPKHLITATGQRVTLRCSPRSGDLSVYWYQQSLDQGLQFLIQYYNGEERAKGNILERFSAQQFPDLHSELNLSSLELGDSALYFCASSRTTGGPPYEQYFGPGTRLTVT.